This entry lists 12 T cell receptor beta chains sequenced from one sample in a study of blood T cells in healthy people across ages. Sample-barcoded 5' priming and a J-beta primer mix drove a second PCR of roughly 7 to 11 cycles. TCRdb independently ran MiXCR on the 5' RACE reads; one entry per CDR3 protein. Of about 1.8 million distinct CDR3 sequences listed, about 50% are singletons. The specimen sequenced was blood. These receptors were taken from a woman in her forties in good health.

The genes are TRBV4-1 and TRBJ2-3; TRBD2 is a possible D gene (6 bases). The CDR3 consists of 16 residues. CDR1 and CDR2 (germline): MGHRA, YSYEKL. V shed 4 bases and J shed 3 bases, with 17 bases lying between them. This CDR3 reads CASSPYSGTFTDTQYF. As DNA, the CDR3 is TGCGCCAGCAGCCCTTACTCGGGGACTTTTACAGATACGCAGTATTTT.

The chain is built from TRBV5-6 and TRBJ2-3, with D possibly called TRBD1 or TRBD2 (5 bases each). Trimming left V 0 bases short and J 0 bases short, with 14 bases between. The germline V gene has CDR1 SGHDT and CDR2 YYEEEE. This CDR3 is built from 17 residues. CDR3 DNA: TGTGCCAGCAGCTTGGAGGGGACGGCACCTAGCACAGATACGCAGTATTTT. It translates to CASSLEGTAPSTDTQYF.

J is TRBJ2-7 and V is TRBV6-2 or TRBV6-3; possible D gene TRBD2, 7 bases. V lost 6 bases to trimming and J lost 4 bases, with 25 bases between them. CDR3 length: 17 amino acids. From germline, CDR1 is MNHEY and CDR2 SVGEGT. CDR3 bases: TGTGCCAGCAGCCCTTTTACTGCGGGGGCATATTCGTACGAGCAGTACTTC. Translation: CASSPFTAGAYSYEQYF.

This clonotype appeared a few times. The chain combines TRBV20-1 with TRBJ2-7; TRBD2 matches 15 bases. The CDR3 is 17 amino acids. The trim removed 3 bases at V and 3 bases at J, leaving 9 bases unmatched. The V gene's germline CDR1 is DFQATT and CDR2 SNEGSKA (reference sequence). The CDR3 sequence is CSASFRGLAGGLYEQYF. In DNA form, the CDR3 reads TGCAGTGCTAGTTTCAGGGGACTAGCGGGGGGCCTCTACGAGCAGTACTTC.

V gene TRBV2 combines with J gene TRBJ2-5; either TRBD1 or TRBD2 may fit D (7 bases each). Germline CDR1 and CDR2: SNHLY and FYNNEI. The V and J ends lost 4 bases and 7 bases respectively, with 16 bases between them. This CDR3 comprises 14 residues. Here the CDR3 reads CASSGNRGGGTQYF. CDR3 in DNA: TGTGCCAGCAGTGGAAACAGGGGAGGGGGGACCCAGTACTTC. The variable domain in full, completed from reference TRBV2 and TRBJ2-5, reads EPEVTQTPSHQVTQMGQEVILRCVPISNHLYFYWYRQILGQKVEFLVSFYNNEISEKSEIFDDQFSVERPDGSNFTLKIRSTKLEDSAMYFCASSGNRGGGTQYFGPGTRLLVL.

This clonotype was recorded a few times. V and J are TRBV7-9 and TRBJ2-6, with 9 bases matching TRBD1. CDR3 length: 17 residues. CDR1 and CDR2 from the germline V gene are SEHNR and FQNEAQ (reference sequence). The V segment lost 6 bases and the J segment 0 bases; nucleotides outside the gene matches: 6. The chain's CDR3 is CASRPGTGYSGANVLTF. The CDR3 nucleotides read TGTGCCAGCAGGCCCGGGACAGGGTACTCTGGGGCCAACGTCCTGACTTTC.

This clonotype has only a few counts. This chain links TRBV7-2 with TRBJ2-5, with D perhaps TRBD2 (6 bases). Germline V gives CDR1 SGHTA, CDR2 FQGNSA. The CDR3 spans 16 residues. Trimming took off 7 bases at V and 4 bases at J, with 22 bases between the two ends. DNA of the CDR3: TGTGCCAGCACCATTAGGGGTGGGGCCGGGGGAGAGACCCAGTACTTC. It encodes CASTIRGGAGGETQYF.

With regard to this clonotype: A read error may account for a junction end that differs from germline. The chain recombines TRBV6-6 with TRBJ2-3; TRBD2 matches at 11 bases. The CDR3 has 14 residues. CDR1 and CDR2 (germline): MNHNY, SVGAGI (reference sequence). CDR3 nucleotide sequence: TGTGCCGGCAGTTCTAGCGGGGGGACAGATACGCAGTATTTT. This sequence encodes CAGSSSGGTDTQYF.

The V call is TRBV28, the J call TRBJ2-5; D might be TRBD1 or TRBD2, each matching 5 bases. V was trimmed by 6 bases and J by 1 base, leaving 15 bases between them. The CDR3 consists of 15 residues. Germline CDR1 MDHEN, CDR2 SYDVKM. CDR3 DNA sequence: TGTGCCAGCAGCCCACTCCTGGGGGTCCAAGAGACCCAGTACTTC. Translated, it gives CASSPLLGVQETQYF.

CDR3 residues: CSARLLGGNYGYTF. CDR3 in DNA: TGCAGTGCTAGACTATTGGGGGGAAACTATGGCTACACCTTC. The chain uses TRBV20-1 and TRBJ1-2; weak D call: TRBD1 (5 bases). The V and J ends lost 2 bases and 2 bases respectively, with 12 bases between them. The CDR3 length is 14 residues. Germline values: CDR1 DFQATT, CDR2 SNEGSKA (reference sequence).

The rearrangement links TRBV29-1 to TRBJ2-3; D is undetermined. The V gene's germline CDR1 is SQVTM and CDR2 ANQGSEA. Trimming removed 3 bases at V and 2 bases at J, with 6 bases between. This CDR3 comprises 12 residues. The CDR3, as DNA: TGCAGCGTTGAGTTGATCACAGATACGCAGTATTTT. Translating it yields CSVELITDTQYF.

A few counts support this clonotype. The chain recombines TRBV11-2 with TRBJ2-6, with a tentative D call TRBD1 (6 bases). This CDR3 is built from 18 residues. Germline V gene data show CDR1 as SGHAT and CDR2 as FQNNGV. V lost 1 base and J 0 bases, leaving 13 bases between the germline ends. CDR3 DNA sequence: TGTGCCAGCAGCTTAGCCGCGACAGGAAGCTCTGGGGCCAACGTCCTGACTTTC. It encodes CASSLAATGSSGANVLTF.